A single sample is the source of the 27 T cell receptor beta chains below, sequenced in a study of blood T cells in healthy people across ages. Together with a sample-barcoded 5' primer, a J-beta primer mix was included in a second PCR lasting roughly 6 to 12 cycles. In TCRdb, the 5' RACE reads were re-called with MiXCR into one record per CDR3 protein. Of 700,000 to 950,000 distinct CDR3 sequences listed, 58% are singletons. The specimen was blood. These receptors came from a young man in good health.

V and J are TRBV30 and TRBJ1-2; D is perhaps TRBD1 (6 bases). Per the germline V gene, CDR1 is GTSNPN and CDR2 is SVGIG (reference sequence). Trimming cost V 4 bases and J 5 bases, with 11 bases left between them. This CDR3 comprises 12 residues. The CDR3 region is CAWKGGGYGYTF. CDR3 coding DNA: TGTGCCTGGAAGGGGGGGGGTTATGGCTACACCTTC.

This clonotype has more than one count but fewer than ten. The V call is TRBV7-2, the J call TRBJ2-5, with 10 bases identical to TRBD1. CDR1 is SGHTA and CDR2 is FQGNSA in the germline V gene. Losses at the gene ends were 3 bases for V and 1 base for J; bases not matched to a gene: 8. The CDR3 runs to 17 residues. The CDR3 DNA follows: TGTGCCAGCAGCTTGACAGGGGGCCCTCTTCCCCAAGAGACCCAGTACTTC. Translating it yields CASSLTGGPLPQETQYF.

V is TRBV27 and J is TRBJ2-1, with 7 nucleotides matching TRBD1. V gave up 0 bases and J gave up 6 bases; unmatched junction bases: 2. Germline assignment: CDR1 MNHEY and CDR2 SMNVEV (reference sequence). The CDR3 has 14 amino acids. The CDR3 DNA is TGTGCCAGCAGTTTATCGTGGACAGGCAATGAGCAGTTCTTC. Translating gives CASSLSWTGNEQFF.

This clonotype was detected only once. The V and J genes are TRBV7-2 and TRBJ1-2, with unresolved D. Trimming removed 5 bases from V and 8 bases from J, with 12 bases in between. Germline CDR1 is SGHTA and CDR2 is FQGNSA. The CDR3 consists of 12 residues. DNA of the CDR3: TGTGCCAGCAGCCCCTACATTGGGGGCTACACCTTC. It codes for CASSPYIGGYTF.

This clonotype was counted a single time. This sequence joins TRBV20-1 and TRBJ1-5, with D possibly matching TRBD1 (6 bases). Per the germline V gene, CDR1 is DFQATT and CDR2 is SNEGSKA (reference sequence). The V and J ends lost 6 bases and 6 bases respectively, with 21 bases between them. This CDR3 has 15 residues. CDR3 loop: CSATPGTLESQPQHF. As DNA, the CDR3 is TGCAGTGCGACCCCCGGGACACTCGAAAGTCAGCCCCAGCATTTT.

This clonotype was observed a few times. V is TRBV5-1 and J is TRBJ1-5; 7 nucleotides align to TRBD1. Germline values: CDR1 SGHRS, CDR2 YFSETQ. The CDR3 is 14 residues long. V shed 4 bases, J shed 6 bases, and the junction held 7 bases outside the gene matches. CDR3 bases: TGCGCCAGCAGCCCTACAGGGGATGCTCAGCCCCAGCATTTT. Its translation is CASSPTGDAQPQHF.

The chain couples TRBV5-1 to TRBJ1-2, with TRBD1 as a possible D gene (5 bases). The CDR3 runs 13 residues. V lost 8 bases, J lost 7 bases, and 18 bases lay in between. Germline loops: CDR1 SGHRS, CDR2 YFSETQ. CDR3 residues: CARGMMGVSGYTF. DNA of the CDR3: TGCGCCAGGGGGATGATGGGGGTATCTGGCTACACCTTC.

CDR3 nucleotide sequence: TGTGCCAGCAGCTTTACCCAGATTTTGGACACTGAAGCTTTCTTT. Translated, it gives CASSFTQILDTEAFF. This chain connects TRBV5-5 to TRBJ1-1; D is unclear. The CDR3 loop spans 15 amino acids. Germline V CDR1 and CDR2: SGHKS, YYEKEE (reference sequence). V gave up 2 bases and J gave up 3 bases, with 14 bases separating them.

This rearrangement joins TRBV20-1 to TRBJ2-4; D not resolved. The J call may not be correct, given that the DNA end is closer to TRBJ2-7. The CDR3 totals 15 residues. Germline V gene data show CDR1 as DFQATT and CDR2 as SNEGSKA (reference sequence). The CDR3 sequence: CSALDRQDAYYEQYF. CDR3 nucleotide sequence: TGCAGTGCTCTCGACCGTCAGGACGCCTACTACGAGCAGTACTTC.

This clonotype has only a few counts. The chain couples TRBV10-3 to TRBJ1-2; D remains unclear. The CDR3 totals 13 residues. V lost 0 bases and J 6 bases, leaving 8 bases between the germline ends. Germline loops: CDR1 ENHRY, CDR2 SYGVKD. The CDR3 coding sequence is TGTGCCATCAGTGAGTCCGAGCGAGATGGCTACACCTTC. Translation gives CAISESERDGYTF.

The chain is built from TRBV7-2 and TRBJ2-3; no clear D gene. The germline CDR1 and CDR2 sequences are SGHTA and FQGNSA. Trimming removed 4 bases at V and 4 bases at J, with 12 bases between. CDR3 size: 14 residues. Here the CDR3 reads CASSSLTFADTQYF. For the CDR3, the DNA is TGTGCCAGCAGCTCGCTGACATTTGCAGATACGCAGTATTTT.

To note about this clonotype: The junction does not match germline at one end; this may be a read error. The V call is TRBV5-6, the J call TRBJ2-3; 9 bases agree with TRBD2. The CDR3 length is 16 residues. Germline V lookup: CDR1 SGHDT, CDR2 YYEEEE. The CDR3 loop is CASSLEVAGGTDTQYF. The DNA of the CDR3 is TGTGCTAGCAGCTTGGAAGTAGCGGGAGGCACAGATACGCAGTATTTT.

V and J are TRBV29-1 and TRBJ2-7; D gene uncertain. The CDR3 spans 12 residues. Germline V gene lookup returns CDR1 SQVTM and CDR2 ANQGSEA. Deletions cut 6 bases from V and 5 bases from J, with 14 bases between. CDR3 sequence: CSVRSPGDEQYF. Written as DNA, the CDR3 is TGCAGCGTGCGGTCGCCCGGCGACGAGCAGTACTTC.

The V gene is TRBV11-3, the J gene TRBJ2-2; D is possibly TRBD1 (5 bases). The CDR3 length is 15 residues. Trimming removed 5 bases at V and 1 base at J, with 11 bases between. Germline V gene data show CDR1 as SGHNT and CDR2 as YENEEA. CDR3 coding DNA: TGTGCCAGCAGCAGAACTACAGGGAACACCGGGGAGCTGTTTTTT. It specifies CASSRTTGNTGELFF.

The V call is TRBV2, the J call TRBJ2-7; D is perhaps TRBD1 or TRBD2 (6 bases each). The CDR3 length is 13 residues. The germline gives CDR1 SNHLY, CDR2 FYNNEI. Trimming took off 6 bases at V and 7 bases at J, with 16 bases between the two ends. CDR3 residues: CASRPGGGLEQYF. The CDR3 region has the DNA TGTGCCAGCAGGCCAGGAGGGGGTTTGGAGCAGTACTTC. The whole variable domain, filled in from reference TRBV2 and TRBJ2-7, reads EPEVTQTPSHQVTQMGQEVILRCVPISNHLYFYWYRQILGQKVEFLVSFYNNEISEKSEIFDDQFSVERPDGSNFTLKIRSTKLEDSAMYFCASRPGGGLEQYFGPGTRLTVT.

This chain uses TRBV6-2 or TRBV6-3 with TRBJ2-1; TRBD1 agrees at 8 bases. With 5 bases clipped from V and 10 bases from J, the junction kept 16 bases outside the gene matches. Germline assignment: CDR1 MNHEY and CDR2 SVGEGT. The CDR3 runs to 16 residues. CDR3 DNA: TGTGCCAGCAGTCGGGCGACAGGGGCCCGATGGGGGGAGCAGTTCTTC. Residues: CASSRATGARWGEQFF.

The CDR3 DNA sequence: TGTGCCAGCAGCCACGGGGTGGCAGGGGGGTCTGAAGCTTTCTTT. Translated: CASSHGVAGGSEAFF. The rearrangement links TRBV7-9 to TRBJ1-1; 7 bases map to TRBD1. Germline lookup yields CDR1 SEHNR and CDR2 FQNEAQ (reference sequence). The CDR3 totals 15 residues. Unmatched junction bases numbered 12, after V lost 5 bases and J lost 6 bases.

This clonotype showed up just a few times. The CDR3 coding sequence is TGCAGTGCTAGAGGGATCGAGGAAGGTGGCCACGAGCAGTACTTC. Translated: CSARGIEEGGHEQYF. The chain joins TRBV20-1 to TRBJ2-4; no reliable D call. Matching the DNA end better, TRBJ2-7 makes the J call doubtful. The CDR3 consists of 15 residues. Germline V gene lookup returns CDR1 DFQATT and CDR2 SNEGSKA (reference sequence).

This clonotype was observed a handful of times. The rearrangement uses TRBV5-1 and TRBJ2-5, with 7 bases identical to TRBD1. This CDR3 has 14 residues. Trimming cost V 4 bases and J 2 bases; bases outside gene matches: 5. CDR1 is SGHRS, CDR2 YFSETQ, per germline. CDR3 in amino acids: CASSTGTAQETQYF. The CDR3 bases are TGCGCCAGCAGCACTGGGACAGCTCAAGAGACCCAGTACTTC.

The gene calls are TRBV4-1 and TRBJ2-7; unclear D gene. Between the trimmed V and J ends, which lost 1 base and 3 bases, there was a span of 7 bases. Germline-derived CDR1 and CDR2 are MGHRA and YSYEKL. This CDR3 has 13 residues. CDR3 region: CASSQGSGYEQYF. The CDR3 coding sequence is TGCGCCAGCAGCCAAGGCTCGGGCTACGAGCAGTACTTC.

The chain employs TRBV28 and TRBJ2-7, with 9 bases that match TRBD1. Germline trimming cut 6 bases from V and 6 bases from J; bases unmatched to any gene: 0. CDR1 and CDR2 from the germline V gene are MDHEN and SYDVKM. The length of the CDR3 is 11 residues. CDR3 in amino acids: CASRDRGEQYF. DNA for the CDR3: TGTGCCAGCAGGGACAGGGGCGAGCAGTACTTC.

This sequence joins TRBV9 and TRBJ2-2; D ambiguous. There are 14 residues in the CDR3. Germline V gene lookup returns CDR1 SGDLS and CDR2 YYNGEE. V lost 0 bases, J lost 5 bases, and 8 bases lay in between. The CDR3 reads CASSVAEVTGELFF. CDR3 bases: TGTGCCAGCAGCGTAGCTGAGGTGACCGGGGAGCTGTTTTTT.

This clonotype appeared a single time. This chain uses TRBV20-1 with TRBJ2-3, with 11 bases identical to TRBD2. Germline V gene data show CDR1 as DFQATT and CDR2 as SNEGSKA (reference sequence). The CDR3 loop spans 13 amino acids. CDR3 sequence reads: CRGVAGGPESQYF. The DNA for the CDR3 is TGCAGGGGGGTAGCGGGAGGGCCGGAGTCGCAGTATTTT.

The rearrangement uses TRBV6-2 or TRBV6-3 and TRBJ2-4; D gene ambiguous. Trimming removed 3 bases from V and 7 bases from J, with 7 bases in between. Germline values: CDR1 MNHEY, CDR2 SVGEGT. The CDR3 is 12 residues long. CDR3 protein: CASSYPGNIQYF. CDR3 in DNA: TGTGCCAGCAGTTATCCCGGGAACATTCAGTACTTC.

The gene calls are TRBV20-1 and TRBJ1-1, with D possibly matching TRBD1 (5 bases). There are 15 residues in the CDR3. From germline, CDR1 is DFQATT and CDR2 SNEGSKA (reference sequence). Trimming stripped 4 bases from V and 5 bases from J, with 20 bases between. CDR3 amino acids: CSATSGDRGETEAFF. The CDR3 coding sequence is TGCAGTGCTACCTCCGGGGACCGAGGGGAGACTGAAGCTTTCTTT.

This clonotype was picked up many times. This rearrangement joins TRBV7-9 to TRBJ2-5; D is perhaps TRBD2 (5 bases). The better agreement between TRBJ2-7 and the DNA end casts doubt on the J call. Germline-derived CDR1 and CDR2 are SEHNR and FQNEAQ (reference sequence). The CDR3 sequence is 12 residues long. DNA of the CDR3: TGTGCCAGCAGCTTAGGCCGGGGCGAGCAGTACTTC. Amino acid sequence: CASSLGRGEQYF.

The V and J genes are TRBV24-1 and TRBJ2-7, with D unclear. V was cut by 4 bases and J by 5 bases, with 11 bases left in between. The CDR3 runs to 13 residues. Germline CDR1 KGHDR, CDR2 SFDVKD. CDR3 sequence: CATSESTVDEQYF. CDR3 DNA: TGTGCCACCAGTGAGTCCACCGTCGACGAGCAGTACTTC.